This T cell receptor (beta chain) is from a study of neurological immune-mediated disorders. cDNA was made by 5'RACE with 10-nucleotide random UMIs. Per sequencing run, 15-18 subjects together gave over 160 million TCR-beta sequences. TCRdb fed the 5' RACE reads into MiXCR, producing one record per CDR3 protein. Of some 45,000 distinct CDR3 sequences in the sample, roughly 14% were seen once. The time point: longitudinal time-point 2. This clonotype was seen repeatedly, ten times or more. Sequencing used PBMCs. This receptor was identified in a male donor with HTLV-1-associated myelopathy (HAM/TSP).

The chain's CDR3 is CASSPGTGATEAFF. CDR3 DNA: TGCGCCAGCAGCCCGGGGACAGGTGCTACTGAAGCTTTCTTT. This sequence joins TRBV5-1 and TRBJ1-1; 8 nucleotides agree with TRBD1. J gave up 5 bases and V 4 bases, and 7 bases lay outside the gene matches. The CDR3 is 14 amino acids. Germline V gene sequence: CDR1 SGHRS, CDR2 YFSETQ.